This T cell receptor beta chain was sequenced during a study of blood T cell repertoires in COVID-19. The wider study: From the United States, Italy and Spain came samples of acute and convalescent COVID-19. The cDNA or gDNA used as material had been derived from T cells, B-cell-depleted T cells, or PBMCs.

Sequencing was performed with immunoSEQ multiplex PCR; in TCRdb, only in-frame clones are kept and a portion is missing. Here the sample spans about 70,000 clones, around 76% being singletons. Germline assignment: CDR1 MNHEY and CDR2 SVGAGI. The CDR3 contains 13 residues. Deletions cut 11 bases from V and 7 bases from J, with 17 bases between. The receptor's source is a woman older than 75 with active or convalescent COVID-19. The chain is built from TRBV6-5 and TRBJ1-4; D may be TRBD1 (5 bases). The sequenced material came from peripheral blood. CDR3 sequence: CASLGPGSEKLFF. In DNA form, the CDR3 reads TGTGCCTCCCTGGGGCCAGGGTCTGAAAAACTGTTTTTT.